The clone carrying this T cell receptor (beta chain) has ten or more counts. TCRdb itself ran the reads through MiXCR, one entry per CDR3 protein. The table includes around 13,000 distinct CDR3 sequences, 25% to 30% detected once. These data come from a study of liver allograft versus peripheral blood T cells. Background on the study: Comparisons were made between T cell receptor repertoires found in transplanted livers and those circulating in recipients' peripheral blood.

V was shortened by 2 bases and J by 2 bases, with 13 bases between the two germline ends. Germline V gives CDR1 MNHEY, CDR2 SVGAGI. The CDR3 loop spans 15 amino acids. This sequence was found in a human patient who had a liver transplant. Some T cells may arise from the graft donor. The chain links TRBV6-5 to TRBJ2-7; no clear D. The CDR3, as DNA: TGTGCCAGCAGTTACGGTGGTGGGGTGGCCTACGAGCAGTACTTC. It codes for CASSYGGGVAYEQYF.